Each of the 32 T cell receptor beta chains below was sequenced from the same sample in a study of T cell changes during pregnancy in multiple sclerosis. Data came from immunoSEQ multiplex PCR; TCRdb stores just in-frame clones and leaves some out. The repertoire holds approximately 35,000 clones, with around 90% as singletons. The starting material was CD4+ T cells from peripheral blood mononuclear cells, obtained after pregnancy. These receptors came from a female donor in good health, enrolled as a control in a pregnancy study.

The chain has TRBV11-2 and TRBJ2-3; 10 nucleotides match TRBD2. V lost 1 base and J lost 2; bases outside the gene matches: 6. The CDR3 totals 17 residues. CDR1 SGHAT and CDR2 FQNNGV come from the germline V gene. The DNA for the CDR3 is TGTGCCAGCAGCTTAGGGACTAGCGGAGCCCACACAGATACGCAGTATTTT. It translates to CASSLGTSGAHTDTQYF.

The chain joins TRBV29-1 to TRBJ2-2, with a possible D match to TRBD1 (5 bases). The CDR3 runs to 13 residues. Germline-derived CDR1 and CDR2 are SQVTM and ANQGSEA. Trimming removed 3 bases at V and 6 bases at J, with 11 bases between. The CDR3 DNA follows: TGCAGCGTTGACCCGACAGCCTCCGGGGAGCTGTTTTTT. Translation gives CSVDPTASGELFF.

CDR3 sequence (DNA): TGTGCCAGCAGCCCCCCCAGGGAGGTAGGGGCCGGGGAGCTGTTTTTT. It translates to CASSPPREVGAGELFF. The V and J genes are TRBV28 and TRBJ2-2; a possible D gene is TRBD2 (6 bases). This CDR3 has 16 amino acids. V was shortened by 6 bases and J by 6 bases, with 20 bases between the two germline ends. Germline V CDR1 and CDR2: MDHEN, SYDVKM.

The V gene is TRBV7-9, the J gene TRBJ1-6; 9 nucleotides agree with TRBD1. The CDR3 runs 15 residues. Trimming cost V 1 base and J 9 bases; bases outside gene matches: 4. Germline assignment: CDR1 SEHNR and CDR2 FQNEAQ (reference sequence). CDR3 sequence: CASSLGDRVGSPLHF. The CDR3, as DNA: TGTGCCAGCAGCTTAGGGGACAGGGTGGGTTCACCCCTCCACTTT.

The chain couples TRBV5-5 to TRBJ1-4; TRBD1 is a possible D gene (6 bases). In germline, CDR1 is SGHKS, CDR2 YYEKEE (reference sequence). V was clipped by 0 bases and J by 8 bases, with 11 bases between them. The CDR3 has 14 residues. DNA of the CDR3: TGTGCCAGCAGCTTGGAGGGGACATTCGAAAAACTGTTTTTT. Protein sequence: CASSLEGTFEKLFF.

The chain links TRBV6-6 to TRBJ2-7; TRBD1 agrees at 12 bases. Looked up from germline, CDR1 is MNHNY and CDR2 is SVGAGI (reference sequence). The CDR3 sequence is 15 residues long. The ends lost 5 bases at V and 3 bases at J; junction bases unmatched: 5. The chain's CDR3 is CASSPRDRGLYEQYF. Here the CDR3 DNA reads TGTGCCAGCAGTCCTAGGGACAGGGGGCTCTACGAGCAGTACTTC.

This chain uses TRBV19 with TRBJ1-1; D possibly corresponds to TRBD1 (5 bases). Per the germline V gene, CDR1 is LNHDA and CDR2 is SQIVND (reference sequence). The CDR3 covers 16 residues. Trimming removed 0 bases from V and 6 bases from J, with 17 bases in between. The CDR3 spells CASSIDVVRVRSEAFF. CDR3 sequence (DNA): TGTGCCAGTAGTATAGATGTAGTCAGGGTTCGGTCTGAAGCTTTCTTT.

The chain recombines TRBV6-1 with TRBJ2-3, with TRBD2 identical over 11 bases. The CDR3 sequence is 16 residues long. Germline CDR1 and CDR2: MNHNS and SASEGT. The V and J ends lost 4 bases and 2 bases, in that order; junction bases with no gene match: 5. This CDR3 is CASSVTSGGYTDTQYF. The CDR3 coding sequence is TGTGCCAGCAGTGTCACTAGCGGGGGCTACACAGATACGCAGTATTTT.

The V and J genes are TRBV6-5 and TRBJ1-5; TRBD1 is a possible D gene (5 bases). Germline lookup yields CDR1 MNHEY and CDR2 SVGAGI. The CDR3 runs 16 residues. Trimming took 0 bases from V and 2 from J, leaving 11 bases between them. The CDR3 DNA reads as TGTGCCAGCAGTTACTCGGGAGGGACCGGCAATCAGCCCCAGCATTTT. Its protein product is CASSYSGGTGNQPQHF.

J is TRBJ1-4 and V is TRBV5-1; D may be TRBD1 (6 bases). The CDR3 loop spans 17 amino acids. The germline V gene has CDR1 SGHRS and CDR2 YFSETQ. With 4 bases removed from V and 0 bases from J, the gap between germline ends came to 16 bases. The CDR3 nucleotides read TGCGCCAGCAGCCCGACTACAGGGTTAACAACTAATGAAAAACTGTTTTTT. This sequence encodes CASSPTTGLTTNEKLFF.

The chain is built from TRBV7-9 and TRBJ1-2; 12 bases fit TRBD1. Germline values: CDR1 SEHNR, CDR2 FQNEAQ (reference sequence). V was pared by 3 bases and J by 3 bases, with 2 bases of the junction left unmatched. The CDR3 spans 15 residues. The CDR3 region is CASSFGTGGHYGYTF. CDR3 nucleotide sequence: TGTGCCAGCAGCTTTGGGACAGGGGGCCACTATGGCTACACCTTC.

The chain recombines TRBV7-3 with TRBJ1-1; D not resolved. The length of the CDR3 is 14 residues. V shed 10 bases and J shed 5 bases, with 20 bases lying between them. CDR1 is SGHTA and CDR2 is FQGTGA in the germline V gene. CDR3 sequence reads: CATWPTVSPTEAFF. CDR3 DNA sequence: TGTGCCACCTGGCCCACAGTGAGTCCTACTGAAGCTTTCTTT.

V gene TRBV15 combines with J gene TRBJ2-1; D possibly corresponds to TRBD2 (5 bases). CDR1 and CDR2 from the germline V gene are LNHNV and YYDKDF (reference sequence). V shed 0 bases and J shed 6 bases, with 12 bases lying between them. This CDR3 spans 15 amino acids. In nucleotides, the CDR3 is TGTGCCACCAGCAGAGATTTTGGCGGACTCAATGAGCAGTTCTTC. As protein: CATSRDFGGLNEQFF.

This clone was seen just once. The chain combines TRBV9 with TRBJ2-3; D gene unclear. Germline V CDR1 and CDR2: SGDLS, YYNGEE. Trimming left V 0 bases short and J 3 bases short, with 8 bases between. The CDR3 spans 14 residues. DNA for the CDR3: TGTGCCAGCAGCGTAGCTACGGGTACAGATACGCAGTATTTT. Translating gives CASSVATGTDTQYF.

V usage is TRBV30 and J usage is TRBJ2-7; 9 positions agree with TRBD1. V shed 1 base, J shed 2 bases, and the junction held 12 bases outside the gene matches. The CDR3 is made up of 17 amino acids. CDR1 is GTSNPN and CDR2 is SVGIG in the germline V gene (reference sequence). For the CDR3, the DNA is TGTGCCTGGAGTGAAAAATCCGGGACAGGGCCGGCCTACGAGCAGTACTTC. Encoded protein: CAWSEKSGTGPAYEQYF.

The chain is built from TRBV29-1 and TRBJ1-2; unclear D gene. The CDR3 is made up of 13 amino acids. Trimming left V 6 bases short and J 8 bases short, with 19 bases between. Germline loops: CDR1 SQVTM, CDR2 ANQGSEA. In nucleotides, the CDR3 is TGCAGCGTCCTTCCGGGAGGACCCTTAGGCTACACCTTC. This gives the protein CSVLPGGPLGYTF.

There are a few counts of this clone. The chain recombines TRBV30 with TRBJ1-6, with D uncertain. CDR1 is GTSNPN, CDR2 SVGIG, per germline (reference sequence). V was shortened by 1 base and J by 13 bases, with 11 bases between the two germline ends. The CDR3 has 12 residues. CDR3 sequence (DNA): TGTGCCTGGAGTGCCCGTCAGAGGCCCCTCCACTTT. Its protein product is CAWSARQRPLHF.

The rearrangement joins TRBV30 to TRBJ1-2; tentatively, D is TRBD1 (5 bases). CDR3 size: 14 residues. Trimming removed 5 bases from V and 2 bases from J, with 15 bases in between. Germline-derived CDR1 and CDR2 are GTSNPN and SVGIG (reference sequence). The CDR3 loop is CAWGRGEGNYGYTF. The CDR3 DNA sequence: TGTGCCTGGGGCCGGGGGGAAGGGAACTATGGCTACACCTTC.

The gene calls are TRBV10-3 and TRBJ2-3, with a possible D match to TRBD1 (5 bases). The CDR3 covers 15 residues. Germline CDR1 and CDR2: ENHRY and SYGVKD. V lost 3 bases and J 2 bases, leaving 12 bases between the germline ends. CDR3 DNA: TGTGCCATCAGTGAACGACAGTCCTACACAGATACGCAGTATTTT. This codes for CAISERQSYTDTQYF.

In this sample, this clone turned up once. The rearrangement links TRBV4-3 to TRBJ2-5; 10 nucleotides align to TRBD2. The CDR3 spans 17 residues. The germline gives CDR1 LGHNA, CDR2 YSLEER. With 0 bases clipped from V and 2 bases from J, the junction kept 6 bases outside the gene matches. CDR3 sequence reads: CASSQEISGGGQETQYF. The CDR3 nucleotides read TGCGCCAGCAGCCAAGAAATAAGCGGGGGGGGTCAAGAGACCCAGTACTTC.

This clone came up once. CDR3 protein: CVGRDSGRDEQFF. The CDR3 nucleotides read TGTGTTGGGAGGGACTCCGGTCGGGATGAGCAGTTCTTC. The chain joins TRBV2 to TRBJ2-1; TRBD2 aligns across 7 bases. The CDR3 runs 13 residues. Germline CDR1 and CDR2: SNHLY and FYNNEI.

The V gene is TRBV9, the J gene TRBJ2-2; weak D call: TRBD2 (5 bases). The CDR3 runs 15 residues. The germline gives CDR1 SGDLS, CDR2 YYNGEE. V was shortened by 3 bases and J by 0 bases, with 9 bases between the two germline ends. The CDR3 sequence is CASSARAANTGELFF. The CDR3 DNA sequence: TGTGCCAGCAGCGCCAGAGCGGCGAACACCGGGGAGCTGTTTTTT.

The V and J genes are TRBV19 and TRBJ2-3; D might be TRBD2 (5 bases). This CDR3 has 15 residues. Germline V CDR1 and CDR2: LNHDA, SQIVND (reference sequence). V was shortened by 6 bases and J by 0 bases, with 13 bases between the two germline ends. The CDR3 loop is CASRRAAGSTDTQYF. CDR3 sequence (DNA): TGTGCCAGTAGAAGAGCGGCTGGAAGCACAGATACGCAGTATTTT.

The genes are TRBV7-3 and TRBJ2-2, with D perhaps TRBD2 (6 bases). The length of the CDR3 is 16 residues. Germline assignment: CDR1 SGHTA and CDR2 FQGTGA. Trimming left V 1 base short and J 5 bases short, with 14 bases between. CDR3 bases: TGTGCCAGCAGCTTAATTACCCCGAGCGGGACCGGGGAGCTGTTTTTT. This encodes CASSLITPSGTGELFF. The full variable domain, rest sourced from reference TRBV7-3 and TRBJ2-2, is GAGVSQTPSNKVTEKGKYVELRCDPISGHTALYWYRQSLGQGPEFLIYFQGTGAADDSGLPNDRFFAVRPEGSVSTLKIQRTERGDSAVYLCASSLITPSGTGELFFGEGSRLTVL.

The V call is TRBV27, the J call TRBJ2-7; 8 positions match TRBD1. Germline V CDR1 and CDR2: MNHEY, SMNVEV (reference sequence). This CDR3 has 14 amino acids. V lost 3 bases, J lost 3 bases, and 4 bases stayed unmatched. The CDR3 DNA follows: TGTGCCAGCAGTTTCCAACAGGGGGGCTACGAGCAGTACTTC. It codes for CASSFQQGGYEQYF.

This clone was picked up one time. The chain couples TRBV18 to TRBJ2-2, with D possibly TRBD2 on 7 matching bases. Germline V gene lookup returns CDR1 KGHSH and CDR2 LQKENI. Trimming shortened V by 3 bases and J by 3 bases, and 14 bases separated the two germline ends. There are 16 residues in the CDR3. The CDR3, as DNA: TGTGCCAGCTCACCTCGACTAGCAGGGGACACCGGGGAGCTGTTTTTT. Protein sequence: CASSPRLAGDTGELFF. Complete variable domain (other parts from reference TRBV18 and TRBJ2-2): NAGVMQNPRHLVRRRGQEARLRCSPMKGHSHVYWYRQLPEEGLKFMVYLQKENIIDESGMPKERFSAEFPKEGPSILRIQQVVRGDSAAYFCASSPRLAGDTGELFFGEGSRLTVL.

This chain uses TRBV2 with TRBJ1-2; TRBD1 is a possible D gene (5 bases). Trimming removed 3 bases at V and 8 bases at J, with 10 bases between. Germline lookup yields CDR1 SNHLY and CDR2 FYNNEI. The length of the CDR3 is 12 residues. In DNA, the CDR3 is TGTGCCAGCAGTGACCAGGGCGAGGGCTACACCTTC. Translating gives CASSDQGEGYTF.

The chain combines TRBV30 with TRBJ2-3, with D maybe TRBD1 (6 bases). CDR3 length equals 15 residues. Germline loops: CDR1 GTSNPN, CDR2 SVGIG (reference sequence). V lost 4 bases and J lost 7, with 21 bases in between. The CDR3: CAWTGGDTVLHTQYF. The CDR3 DNA is TGTGCCTGGACGGGTGGGGACACAGTATTGCATACGCAGTATTTT.

The rearrangement joins TRBV4-3 to TRBJ1-1; D may be TRBD1 (5 bases). V was cut by 2 bases and J by 0 bases, with 19 bases left in between. The CDR3 loop spans 18 amino acids. Germline lookup yields CDR1 LGHNA and CDR2 YSLEER. CDR3 residues: CASSQSALGGPMNTEAFF. The CDR3 DNA follows: TGCGCCAGCAGCCAATCGGCGCTGGGGGGACCCATGAACACTGAAGCTTTCTTT.

This clone is termed medium-sized (0.01 to 0.1%). The chain links TRBV19 to TRBJ2-3, with 7 bases aligning to TRBD2. With V trimmed by 10 bases and J by 1 base, 14 bases remained unmatched. From germline, CDR1 is LNHDA and CDR2 SQIVND (reference sequence). The CDR3 runs 16 residues. The CDR3 spells CAKATAGVHGTDTQYF. CDR3 nucleotides: TGTGCCAAAGCTACGGCGGGGGTCCATGGCACAGATACGCAGTATTTT. Variable domain in full (rest from reference TRBV19 and TRBJ2-3): DGGITQSPKYLFRKEGQNVTLSCEQNLNHDAMYWYRQDPGQGLRLIYYSQIVNDFQKGDIAEGYSVSREKKESFPLTVTSAQKNPTAFYLCAKATAGVHGTDTQYFGPGTRLTVL.

A single count supports this clone. The V call is TRBV11-2, the J call TRBJ1-4; no clear D gene. Germline CDR1 and CDR2: SGHAT and FQNNGV. This CDR3 contains 13 residues. Trimming took 1 base from V and 9 from J, leaving 9 bases between them. CDR3 sequence (DNA): TGTGCCAGCAGCTTAGGCTCGGTCAAAAAACTGTTTTTT. Translated: CASSLGSVKKLFF.

V gene TRBV6-5 combines with J gene TRBJ2-1; 7 bases fit TRBD1. The CDR3 totals 14 residues. V trimming: 2 bases; J trimming: 7 bases; junction bases outside the gene matches: 5. The germline V gene encodes CDR1 MNHEY and CDR2 SVGAGI. In DNA form, the CDR3 reads TGTGCCAGCAGTTACAGGGGGCGACGAAATGAGCAGTTCTTC. As protein: CASSYRGRRNEQFF.